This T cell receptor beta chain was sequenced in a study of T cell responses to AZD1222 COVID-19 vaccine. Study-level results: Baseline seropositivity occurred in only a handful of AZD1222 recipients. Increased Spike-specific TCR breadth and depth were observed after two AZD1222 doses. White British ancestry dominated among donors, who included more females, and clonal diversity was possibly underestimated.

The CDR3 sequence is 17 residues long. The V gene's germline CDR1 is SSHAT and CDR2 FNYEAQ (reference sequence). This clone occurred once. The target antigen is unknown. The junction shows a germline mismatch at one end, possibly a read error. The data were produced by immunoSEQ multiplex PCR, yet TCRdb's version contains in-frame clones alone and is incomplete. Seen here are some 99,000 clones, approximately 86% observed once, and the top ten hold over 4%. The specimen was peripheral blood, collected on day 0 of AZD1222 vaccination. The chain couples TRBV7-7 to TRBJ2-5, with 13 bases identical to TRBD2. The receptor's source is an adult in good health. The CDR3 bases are TGTGCTAGCAGCTCCACCTCCGGACTAGCGGGGGCGGAGACCCAGTACTTC. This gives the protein CASSSTSGLAGAETQYF.